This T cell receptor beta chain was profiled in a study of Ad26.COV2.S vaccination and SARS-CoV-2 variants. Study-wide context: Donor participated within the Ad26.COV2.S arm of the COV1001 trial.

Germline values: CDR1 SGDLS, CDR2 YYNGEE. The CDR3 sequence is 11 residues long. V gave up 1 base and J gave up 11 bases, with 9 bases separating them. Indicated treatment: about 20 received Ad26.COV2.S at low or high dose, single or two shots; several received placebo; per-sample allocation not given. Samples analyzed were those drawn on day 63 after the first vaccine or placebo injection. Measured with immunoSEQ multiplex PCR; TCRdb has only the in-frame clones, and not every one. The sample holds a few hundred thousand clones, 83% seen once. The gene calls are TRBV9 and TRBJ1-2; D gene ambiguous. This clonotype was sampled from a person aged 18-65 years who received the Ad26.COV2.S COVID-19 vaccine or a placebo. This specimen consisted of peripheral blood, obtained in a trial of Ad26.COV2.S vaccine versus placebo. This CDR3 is CASSVNGGYTF. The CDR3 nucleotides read TGTGCCAGCAGCGTAAACGGAGGATACACCTTC.